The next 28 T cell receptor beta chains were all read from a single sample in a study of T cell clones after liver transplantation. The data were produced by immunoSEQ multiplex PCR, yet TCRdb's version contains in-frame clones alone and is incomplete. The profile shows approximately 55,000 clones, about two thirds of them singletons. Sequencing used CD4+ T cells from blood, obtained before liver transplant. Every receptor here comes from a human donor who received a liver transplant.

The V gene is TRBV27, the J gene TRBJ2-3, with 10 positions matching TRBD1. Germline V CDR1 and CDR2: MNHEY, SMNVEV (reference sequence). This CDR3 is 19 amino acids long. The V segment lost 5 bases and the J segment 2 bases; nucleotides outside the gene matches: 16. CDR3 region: CASSPPGQGSIGPTDTQYF. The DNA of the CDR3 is TGTGCCAGCAGTCCGCCGGGACAGGGGTCCATCGGCCCCACAGATACGCAGTATTTT.

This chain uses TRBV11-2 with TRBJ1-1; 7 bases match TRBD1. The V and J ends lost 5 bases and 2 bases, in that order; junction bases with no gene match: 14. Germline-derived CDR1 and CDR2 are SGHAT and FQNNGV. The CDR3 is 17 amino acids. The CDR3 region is CASSQEVPAGGNTEAFF. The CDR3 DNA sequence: TGTGCCAGCAGCCAAGAAGTCCCCGCAGGGGGAAACACTGAAGCTTTCTTT. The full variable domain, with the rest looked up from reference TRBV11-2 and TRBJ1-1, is EAGVAQSPRYKIIEKRQSVAFWCNPISGHATLYWYQQILGQGPKLLIQFQNNGVVDDSQLPKDRFSAERLKGVDSTLKIQPAKLEDSAVYLCASSQEVPAGGNTEAFFGQGTRLTVV.

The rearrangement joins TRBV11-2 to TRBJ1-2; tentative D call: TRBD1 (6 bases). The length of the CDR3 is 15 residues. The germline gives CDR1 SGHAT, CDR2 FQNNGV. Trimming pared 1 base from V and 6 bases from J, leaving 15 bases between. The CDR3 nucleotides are TGTGCCAGCAGCTTAGCGGGACAAAAAGTACATGGCTACACCTTC. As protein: CASSLAGQKVHGYTF.

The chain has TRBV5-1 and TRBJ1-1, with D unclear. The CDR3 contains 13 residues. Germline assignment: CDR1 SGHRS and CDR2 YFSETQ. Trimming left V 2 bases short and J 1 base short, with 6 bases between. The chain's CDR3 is CASSFTANTEAFF. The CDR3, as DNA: TGCGCCAGCAGCTTTACAGCGAACACTGAAGCTTTCTTT.

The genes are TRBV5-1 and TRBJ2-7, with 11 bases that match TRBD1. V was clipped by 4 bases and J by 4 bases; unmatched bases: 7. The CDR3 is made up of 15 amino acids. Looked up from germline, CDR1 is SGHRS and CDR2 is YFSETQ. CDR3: CASSHSGTGGYEQYF. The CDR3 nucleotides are TGCGCCAGCAGCCACTCCGGGACAGGGGGTTACGAGCAGTACTTC.

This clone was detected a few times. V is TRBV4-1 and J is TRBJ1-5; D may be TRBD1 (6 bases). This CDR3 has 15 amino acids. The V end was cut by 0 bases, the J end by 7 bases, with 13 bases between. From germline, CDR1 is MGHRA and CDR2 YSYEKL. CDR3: CASSQDQGQHQPQHF. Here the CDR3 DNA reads TGCGCCAGCAGCCAAGATCAGGGACAACACCAGCCCCAGCATTTT.

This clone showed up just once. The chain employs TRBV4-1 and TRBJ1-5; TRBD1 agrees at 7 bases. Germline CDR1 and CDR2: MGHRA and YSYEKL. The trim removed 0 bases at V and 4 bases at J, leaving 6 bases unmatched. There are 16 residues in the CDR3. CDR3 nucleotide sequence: TGCGCCAGCAGCCAAGAGGAACAGGGGATAAATCAGCCCCAGCATTTT. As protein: CASSQEEQGINQPQHF.

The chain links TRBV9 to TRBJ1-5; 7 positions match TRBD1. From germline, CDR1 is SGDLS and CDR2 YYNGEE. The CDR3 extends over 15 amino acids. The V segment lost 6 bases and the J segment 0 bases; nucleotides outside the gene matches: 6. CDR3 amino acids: CASNPTGASNQPQHF. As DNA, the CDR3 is TGTGCCAGCAACCCCACAGGGGCTAGCAATCAGCCCCAGCATTTT.

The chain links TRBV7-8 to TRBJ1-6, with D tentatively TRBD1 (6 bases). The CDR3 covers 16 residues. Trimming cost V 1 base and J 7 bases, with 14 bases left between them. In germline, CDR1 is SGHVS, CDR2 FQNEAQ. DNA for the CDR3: TGTGCCAGCAGCTTAGTTACAGGGCTCTTCAATTCACCCCTCCACTTT. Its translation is CASSLVTGLFNSPLHF.

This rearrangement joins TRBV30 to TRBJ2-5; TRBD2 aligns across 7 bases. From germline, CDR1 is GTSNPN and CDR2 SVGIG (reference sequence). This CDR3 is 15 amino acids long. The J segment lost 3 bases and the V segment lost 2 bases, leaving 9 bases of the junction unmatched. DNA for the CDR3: TGTGCCTGGAGTCTAAGAGGGGCGGGGGAAGAGACCCAGTACTTC. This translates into CAWSLRGAGEETQYF.

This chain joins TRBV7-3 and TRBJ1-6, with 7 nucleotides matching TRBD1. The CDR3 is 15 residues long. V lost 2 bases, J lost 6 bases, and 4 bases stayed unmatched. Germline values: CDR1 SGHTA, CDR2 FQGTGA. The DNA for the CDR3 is TGTGCCAGCAGCTTATCGGGACAGCCTAATTCACCCCTCCACTTT. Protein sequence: CASSLSGQPNSPLHF.

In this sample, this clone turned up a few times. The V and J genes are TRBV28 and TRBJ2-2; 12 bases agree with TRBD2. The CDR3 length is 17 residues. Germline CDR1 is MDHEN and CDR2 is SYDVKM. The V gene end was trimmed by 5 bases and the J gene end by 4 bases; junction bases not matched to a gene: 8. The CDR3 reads CASSPGGLAGTTGELFF. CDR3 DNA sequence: TGTGCCAGCAGTCCCGGCGGACTAGCGGGGACCACCGGGGAGCTGTTTTTT.

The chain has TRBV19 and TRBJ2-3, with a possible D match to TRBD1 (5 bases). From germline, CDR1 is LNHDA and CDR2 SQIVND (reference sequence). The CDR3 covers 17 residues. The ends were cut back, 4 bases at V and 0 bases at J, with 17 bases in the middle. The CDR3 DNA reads TGTGCCAGTAGTACCCCTGGAGTTGGGGCGAGCACAGATACGCAGTATTTT. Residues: CASSTPGVGASTDTQYF.

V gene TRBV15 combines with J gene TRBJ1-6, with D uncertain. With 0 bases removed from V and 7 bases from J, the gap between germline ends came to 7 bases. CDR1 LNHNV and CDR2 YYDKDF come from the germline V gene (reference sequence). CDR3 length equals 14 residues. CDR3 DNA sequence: TGTGCCACCAGCAGAGATTCTCGGAATTCACCCCTCCACTTT. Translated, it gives CATSRDSRNSPLHF.

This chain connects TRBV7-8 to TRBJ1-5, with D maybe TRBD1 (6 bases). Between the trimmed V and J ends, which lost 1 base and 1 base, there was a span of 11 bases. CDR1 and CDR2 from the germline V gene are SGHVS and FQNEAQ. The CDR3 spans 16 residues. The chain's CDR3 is CASSLVGGASNQPQHF. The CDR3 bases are TGTGCCAGCAGCTTAGTGGGGGGGGCCAGCAATCAGCCCCAGCATTTT.

The CDR3 DNA reads TGTGCCAGCAGTGCTAAACTACAGGGCCCCATTAACGAGCAGTACTTC. It encodes CASSAKLQGPINEQYF. The chain carries TRBV6-1 and TRBJ2-7; the D gene is possibly TRBD1 (6 bases). The CDR3 has 16 amino acids. Germline CDR1 MNHNS, CDR2 SASEGT. V dropped 4 bases and J dropped 5 bases, with 21 bases sitting between them.

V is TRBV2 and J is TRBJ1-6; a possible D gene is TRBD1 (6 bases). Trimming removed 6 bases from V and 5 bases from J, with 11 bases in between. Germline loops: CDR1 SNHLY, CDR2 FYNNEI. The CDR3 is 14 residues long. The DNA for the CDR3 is TGTGCCAGCAGGAACAGGGCCAATAATTCACCCCTCCACTTT. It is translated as CASRNRANNSPLHF.

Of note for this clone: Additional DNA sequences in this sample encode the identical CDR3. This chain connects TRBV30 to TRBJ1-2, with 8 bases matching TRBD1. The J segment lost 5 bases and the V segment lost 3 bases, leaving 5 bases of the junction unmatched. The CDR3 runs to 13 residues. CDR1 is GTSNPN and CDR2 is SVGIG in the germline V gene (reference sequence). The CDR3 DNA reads TGTGCCTGGAGCGAGACAGGGGAATATGGCTACACCTTC. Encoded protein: CAWSETGEYGYTF. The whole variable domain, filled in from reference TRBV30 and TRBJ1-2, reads SQTIHQWPATLVQPVGSPLSLECTVEGTSNPNLYWYRQAAGRGLQLLFYSVGIGQISSEVPQNLSASRPQDRQFILSSKKLLLSDSGFYLCAWSETGEYGYTFGSGTRLTVV.

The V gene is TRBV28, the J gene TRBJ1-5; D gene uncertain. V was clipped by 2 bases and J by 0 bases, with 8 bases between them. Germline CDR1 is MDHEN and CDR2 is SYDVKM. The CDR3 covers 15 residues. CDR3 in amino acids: CASSLLPYSNQPQHF. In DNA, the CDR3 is TGTGCCAGCAGTTTACTACCCTATAGCAATCAGCCCCAGCATTTT.

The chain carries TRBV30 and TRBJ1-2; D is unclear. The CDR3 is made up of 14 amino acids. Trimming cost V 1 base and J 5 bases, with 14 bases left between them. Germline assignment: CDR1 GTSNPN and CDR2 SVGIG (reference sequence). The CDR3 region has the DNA TGTGCCTGGAGTGCTCTCTCAGGAGGGTATGGCTACACCTTC. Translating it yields CAWSALSGGYGYTF.

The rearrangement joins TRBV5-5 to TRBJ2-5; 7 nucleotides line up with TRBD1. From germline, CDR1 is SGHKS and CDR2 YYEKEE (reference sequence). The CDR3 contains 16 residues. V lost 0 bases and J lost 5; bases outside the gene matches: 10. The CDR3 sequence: CASSLVNRGSEETQYF. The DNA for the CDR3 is TGTGCCAGCAGCTTGGTAAACAGGGGATCGGAGGAGACCCAGTACTTC.

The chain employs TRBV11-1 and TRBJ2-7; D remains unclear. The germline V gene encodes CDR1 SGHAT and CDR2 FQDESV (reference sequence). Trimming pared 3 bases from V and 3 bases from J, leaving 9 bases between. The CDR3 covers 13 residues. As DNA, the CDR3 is TGTGCCAGCAGCTTTGAGAGTTTCTACGAGCAGTACTTC. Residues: CASSFESFYEQYF. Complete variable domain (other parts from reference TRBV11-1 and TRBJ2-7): EAEVAQSPRYKITEKSQAVAFWCDPISGHATLYWYRQILGQGPELLVQFQDESVVDDSQLPKDRFSAERLKGVDSTLKIQPAELGDSAMYLCASSFESFYEQYFGPGTRLTVT.

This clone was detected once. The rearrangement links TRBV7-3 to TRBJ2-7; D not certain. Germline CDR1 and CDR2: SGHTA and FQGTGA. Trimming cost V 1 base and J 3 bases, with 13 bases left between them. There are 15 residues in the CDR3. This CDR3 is CASSLMATSFYEQYF. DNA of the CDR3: TGTGCCAGCAGCTTAATGGCAACGTCATTCTACGAGCAGTACTTC.

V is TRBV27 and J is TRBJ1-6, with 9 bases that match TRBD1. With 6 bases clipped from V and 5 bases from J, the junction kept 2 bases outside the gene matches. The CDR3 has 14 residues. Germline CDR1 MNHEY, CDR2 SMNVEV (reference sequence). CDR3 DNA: TGTGCCAGCAGGACAGGGGGGAATAATTCACCCCTCCACTTT. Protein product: CASRTGGNNSPLHF.

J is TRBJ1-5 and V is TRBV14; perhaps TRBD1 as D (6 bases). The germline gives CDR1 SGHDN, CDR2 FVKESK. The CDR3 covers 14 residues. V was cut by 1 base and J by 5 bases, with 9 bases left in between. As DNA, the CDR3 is TGTGCCAGCAGCCAAGGCAACAGGGATCAGCCCCAGCATTTT. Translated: CASSQGNRDQPQHF.

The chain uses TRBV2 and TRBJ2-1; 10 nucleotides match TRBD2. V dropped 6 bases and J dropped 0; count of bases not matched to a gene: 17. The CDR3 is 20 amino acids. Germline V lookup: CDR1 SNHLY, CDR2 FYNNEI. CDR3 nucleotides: TGTGCCAGCAGCATCAGGGGGCTAGCGGGGGCCTACAGCTCCTACAATGAGCAGTTCTTC. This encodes CASSIRGLAGAYSSYNEQFF. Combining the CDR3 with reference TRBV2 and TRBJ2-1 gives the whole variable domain EPEVTQTPSHQVTQMGQEVILRCVPISNHLYFYWYRQILGQKVEFLVSFYNNEISEKSEIFDDQFSVERPDGSNFTLKIRSTKLEDSAMYFCASSIRGLAGAYSSYNEQFFGPGTRLTVL.

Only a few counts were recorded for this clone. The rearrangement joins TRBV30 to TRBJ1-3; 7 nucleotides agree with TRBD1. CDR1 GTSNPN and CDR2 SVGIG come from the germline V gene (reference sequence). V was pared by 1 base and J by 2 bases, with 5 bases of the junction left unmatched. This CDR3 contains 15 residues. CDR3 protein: CAWSGKGAAGNTIYF. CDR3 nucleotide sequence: TGTGCCTGGAGTGGGAAGGGGGCGGCTGGAAACACCATATATTTT. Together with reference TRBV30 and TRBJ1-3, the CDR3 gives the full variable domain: SQTIHQWPATLVQPVGSPLSLECTVEGTSNPNLYWYRQAAGRGLQLLFYSVGIGQISSEVPQNLSASRPQDRQFILSSKKLLLSDSGFYLCAWSGKGAAGNTIYFGEGSWLTVV.

The CDR3 DNA reads TGTGCCAGCAGCTTTAACGACAGGGAGACCCAGTACTTC. It yields the protein CASSFNDRETQYF. This chain joins TRBV11-3 and TRBJ2-5; weak D call: TRBD1 (6 bases). The CDR3 covers 13 residues. V lost 3 bases, J lost 5 bases, and 10 bases lay in between. CDR1 is SGHNT and CDR2 is YENEEA in the germline V gene.